Each of the 29 T cell receptor beta chains below was sequenced from the same sample in a study of blood T cell repertoires in COVID-19. Here immunoSEQ multiplex PCR was the method, and the copy in TCRdb shows in-frame clones only, minus some. This sample yields around 30,000 clones, of which roughly three quarters are seen a single time; 16% belongs to the top ten. The sequencing sample was made of peripheral blood. These receptors came from a human donor in a cohort sampled during active COVID-19.

The V and J genes are TRBV5-1 and TRBJ2-3; 11 bases agree with TRBD2. The CDR3 contains 15 residues. Unmatched junction bases numbered 3, after V lost 4 bases and J lost 2 bases. In germline, CDR1 is SGHRS, CDR2 YFSETQ. CDR3 in amino acids: CASSQGLAATDTQYF. The CDR3 DNA follows: TGCGCCAGCAGCCAGGGACTAGCGGCCACAGATACGCAGTATTTT.

The rearrangement uses TRBV10-3 and TRBJ2-7; no firm D call. The CDR3 is 14 amino acids. Trimming shortened V by 2 bases and J by 1 base, and 9 bases separated the two germline ends. Germline CDR1 reads ENHRY; CDR2 reads SYGVKD. The CDR3 DNA reads as TGTGCCATCAGTGAGACTCTCCGGTCCTACGAGCAGTACTTC. Translation gives CAISETLRSYEQYF.

The chain employs TRBV28 and TRBJ2-1, with D tentatively TRBD2 (6 bases). Trimming stripped 5 bases from V and 2 bases from J, with 13 bases between. CDR3 length equals 15 residues. Per germline, CDR1 MDHEN and CDR2 SYDVKM. Here the CDR3 DNA reads TGTGCCAGCAGTGTGGGGCGGAGGGCCTACAATGAGCAGTTCTTC. It codes for CASSVGRRAYNEQFF.

This sequence joins TRBV5-1 and TRBJ2-2; 10 bases fit TRBD2. Trimming took 5 bases from V and 4 from J; bases not matched to a gene: 8. This CDR3 region has 16 residues. The germline V gene encodes CDR1 SGHRS and CDR2 YFSETQ. In DNA form, the CDR3 reads TGCGCCAGCAGGCCTAGCGGGAGTATCGGCACCGGGGAGCTGTTTTTT. Protein sequence: CASRPSGSIGTGELFF.

The V call is TRBV7-3, the J call TRBJ2-7, with TRBD2 matching 14 bases. Trimming removed 5 bases from V and 4 bases from J; junction bases left unmatched: 4. This CDR3 is 15 amino acids long. Germline assignment: CDR1 SGHTA and CDR2 FQGTGA. The CDR3 nucleotides are TGTGCCAGCAGCCTCGGGACTAGCGGGAGTTACGAGCAGTACTTC. This codes for CASSLGTSGSYEQYF. The full variable domain, completed using reference TRBV7-3 and TRBJ2-7, is GAGVSQTPSNKVTEKGKYVELRCDPISGHTALYWYRQSLGQGPEFLIYFQGTGAADDSGLPNDRFFAVRPEGSVSTLKIQRTERGDSAVYLCASSLGTSGSYEQYFGPGTRLTVT.

The chain recombines TRBV14 with TRBJ1-3, with D possibly TRBD1 on 6 matching bases. CDR3 length: 14 residues. The ends were cut back, 6 bases at V and 1 base at J, with 10 bases in the middle. Germline V gene data show CDR1 as SGHDN and CDR2 as FVKESK. The CDR3 nucleotides read TGTGCCAGCAGTTACAGGGCTTCTGGAAACACCATATATTTT. This translates into CASSYRASGNTIYF.

DNA for the CDR3: TGTGCCTGGACCCGAGCGGGACTCCAAGAGACCCAGTACTTC. It translates to CAWTRAGLQETQYF. J is TRBJ2-5 and V is TRBV30; 7 nucleotides line up with TRBD2. J was trimmed by 1 base and V by 4 bases; bases with no gene match: 6. Germline values: CDR1 GTSNPN, CDR2 SVGIG (reference sequence). CDR3 length: 14 residues.

The J gene is TRBJ2-5, the V gene TRBV30; the match to TRBD1 covers 11 bases. Germline trimming cut 1 base from V and 2 bases from J; bases unmatched to any gene: 3. Germline loops: CDR1 GTSNPN, CDR2 SVGIG (reference sequence). This CDR3 region has 15 residues. The CDR3 protein is CAWSAGQGAQETQYF. The CDR3 coding sequence is TGTGCCTGGAGTGCCGGACAGGGGGCTCAAGAGACCCAGTACTTC.

J is TRBJ1-6 and V is TRBV6-5; D unclear. This CDR3 comprises 13 residues. CDR1 MNHEY and CDR2 SVGAGI come from the germline V gene. CDR3 nucleotide sequence: TGTGCAACGAGGGATTTGGGTAATTCACCCCTCCACTTT. Protein product: CATRDLGNSPLHF.

The rearrangement links TRBV7-9 to TRBJ1-6, with 7 nucleotides matching TRBD1. After removal of 5 bases from V and 14 bases from J, the junction contained 9 bases not matched to a gene. This CDR3 is built from 13 residues. Germline V gene sequence: CDR1 SEHNR, CDR2 FQNEAQ (reference sequence). CDR3 in DNA: TGTGCCAGCAGCCCGGGACAGACATGGTCCCTCCACTTT. Amino acid sequence: CASSPGQTWSLHF. The whole variable domain, filled in from reference TRBV7-9 and TRBJ1-6, reads DTGVSQNPRHKITKRGQNVTFRCDPISEHNRLYWYRQTLGQGPEFLTYFQNEAQLEKSRLLSDRFSAERPKGSFSTLEIQRTEQGDSAMYLCASSPGQTWSLHFGNGTRLTVT.

The chain links TRBV4-1 to TRBJ1-2; TRBD1 matches at 10 bases. The CDR3 is made up of 15 amino acids. V shed 1 base, J shed 2 bases, and the junction held 1 base outside the gene matches. The germline V gene encodes CDR1 MGHRA and CDR2 YSYEKL. CDR3 loop: CASSQGTGGNYGYTF. CDR3 DNA sequence: TGCGCCAGCAGCCAAGGGACAGGGGGAAACTATGGCTACACCTTC.

This clone has only a few counts. The chain carries TRBV2 and TRBJ1-1; TRBD1 is a possible D gene (5 bases). This CDR3 spans 14 amino acids. The germline CDR1 and CDR2 sequences are SNHLY and FYNNEI. V lost 4 bases, J lost 1 base, and 10 bases lay in between. The chain's CDR3 is CASSGPQGNTEAFF. The CDR3 nucleotides read TGTGCCAGCAGTGGGCCCCAGGGGAACACTGAAGCTTTCTTT. The variable domain in full, completed from reference TRBV2 and TRBJ1-1, reads EPEVTQTPSHQVTQMGQEVILRCVPISNHLYFYWYRQILGQKVEFLVSFYNNEISEKSEIFDDQFSVERPDGSNFTLKIRSTKLEDSAMYFCASSGPQGNTEAFFGQGTRLTVV.

The rearrangement joins TRBV2 to TRBJ2-7, with 9 bases identical to TRBD2. Germline assignment: CDR1 SNHLY and CDR2 FYNNEI. The CDR3 length is 16 residues. The trim removed 7 bases at V and 0 bases at J, leaving 10 bases unmatched. The CDR3 reads CASNRGGSGSSYEQYF. CDR3 bases: TGTGCCAGCAATCGCGGGGGTAGCGGGAGCTCCTACGAGCAGTACTTC.

CDR3 coding DNA: TGTGCCAGCAATCGGGACAACTACAATGAGCAGTTCTTC. Encoded protein: CASNRDNYNEQFF. The chain joins TRBV6-5 to TRBJ2-1, with TRBD1 as a possible D gene (6 bases). The CDR3 spans 13 residues. The V end was cut by 7 bases, the J end by 3 bases, with 10 bases between. Germline CDR1 MNHEY, CDR2 SVGAGI.

The V gene is TRBV24-1, the J gene TRBJ1-5; D unclear. CDR1 is KGHDR and CDR2 is SFDVKD in the germline V gene. The V end lost 2 bases, the J end lost 6 bases, and 7 bases lay between the germline ends. The CDR3 is made up of 13 amino acids. The DNA for the CDR3 is TGTGCCACCAGTGATTCTGGGCGTCAGCCCCAGCATTTT. Its protein product is CATSDSGRQPQHF.

This chain links TRBV29-1 with TRBJ1-2, with 10 nucleotides matching TRBD1. Germline CDR1 reads SQVTM; CDR2 reads ANQGSEA. Unmatched junction bases numbered 2, after V lost 7 bases and J lost 6 bases. This CDR3 is 11 amino acids long. The CDR3 spells CSATGGHGYTF. In DNA, the CDR3 is TGCAGCGCGACAGGGGGCCATGGCTACACCTTC.

The gene calls are TRBV11-2 and TRBJ2-7; 12 nucleotides agree with TRBD1. Trimming took 4 bases from V and 6 from J; bases not matched to a gene: 7. This CDR3 is built from 15 residues. Germline CDR1 and CDR2: SGHAT and FQNNGV. The DNA for the CDR3 is TGTGCCAGCAGCTCCCTCGGGACAGGGGGCGCCGAGCAGTACTTC. Protein sequence: CASSSLGTGGAEQYF.

The V gene is TRBV2, the J gene TRBJ2-3; 10 bases fit TRBD2. Trimming took 4 bases from V and 0 from J; bases not matched to a gene: 13. Germline V gene data show CDR1 as SNHLY and CDR2 as FYNNEI. This CDR3 has 19 amino acids. The CDR3 bases are TGTGCCAGCAGTGTTGGACGAGCGGGGGGGCCCAAAAGCACAGATACGCAGTATTTT. Encoded protein: CASSVGRAGGPKSTDTQYF.

The chain is built from TRBV12-3 or TRBV12-4 and TRBJ1-2; tentative D call: TRBD1 (6 bases). The CDR3 runs to 13 residues. Trimming took 4 bases from V and 7 from J, leaving 13 bases between them. In DNA, the CDR3 is TGTGCCAGCAGTTCCGCCAGGGGTCTTGGCTACACCTTC. As protein: CASSSARGLGYTF.

The genes are TRBV27 and TRBJ2-5, with 7 bases lining up with TRBD1. Germline CDR1 MNHEY, CDR2 SMNVEV (reference sequence). The CDR3 totals 12 residues. V lost 4 bases to trimming and J lost 5 bases; unmatched junction nucleotides: 1. The CDR3 region has the DNA TGTGCCAGCAGTTACAGGGGTGAGACCCAGTACTTC. Encoded protein: CASSYRGETQYF.

This rearrangement joins TRBV15 to TRBJ2-1; possible D gene TRBD2, 5 bases. CDR3 size: 23 residues. Germline V lookup: CDR1 LNHNV, CDR2 YYDKDF (reference sequence). The V end lost 4 bases, the J end lost 5 bases, and 39 bases lay between the germline ends. The CDR3 DNA is TGTGCCACCAGCAAACCGGGCGTCTCGAGCTTTAGCGAATCGAAGAGGTCCCACAATGAGCAGTTCTTC. This encodes CATSKPGVSSFSESKRSHNEQFF.

The J gene is TRBJ2-2, the V gene TRBV9, with D perhaps TRBD1 (6 bases). Germline V gene data show CDR1 as SGDLS and CDR2 as YYNGEE. This CDR3 spans 15 amino acids. V dropped 3 bases and J dropped 5 bases, with 14 bases sitting between them. The CDR3 nucleotides are TGTGCCAGCAGCGGAGGACAGTCGAGAACCGGGGAGCTGTTTTTT. Protein: CASSGGQSRTGELFF.

V gene TRBV9 combines with J gene TRBJ2-6; D might be TRBD1 (5 bases). Germline V gene sequence: CDR1 SGDLS, CDR2 YYNGEE. Trimming stripped 3 bases from V and 1 base from J, with 14 bases between. The CDR3 extends over 17 amino acids. The CDR3 loop reads CASSGDRPFSGANVLTF. CDR3 coding DNA: TGTGCCAGCAGCGGAGACAGACCCTTTTCTGGGGCCAACGTCCTGACTTTC.

This clone was counted between two and nine times. The chain carries TRBV11-2 and TRBJ2-7; tentative D call: TRBD2 (5 bases). Germline loops: CDR1 SGHAT, CDR2 FQNNGV. The CDR3 is 14 amino acids. V was trimmed by 5 bases and J by 0 bases, leaving 11 bases between them. CDR3 loop: CASSGWRSSYEQYF. The CDR3, as DNA: TGTGCCAGCAGCGGATGGAGGAGCTCCTACGAGCAGTACTTC.

The gene calls are TRBV9 and TRBJ2-7; D unclear. Trimming left V 2 bases short and J 3 bases short, with 12 bases between. CDR3 length: 14 amino acids. Germline V CDR1 and CDR2: SGDLS, YYNGEE. The CDR3 region has the DNA TGTGCCAGCAGCGTTTATCCGACTGACTACGAGCAGTACTTC. It translates to CASSVYPTDYEQYF.

This clone was observed once. J is TRBJ2-5 and V is TRBV6-2 or TRBV6-3, with a weak D call TRBD2 (5 bases). Between the trimmed V and J ends, which lost 2 bases and 5 bases, there was a span of 12 bases. The V gene's germline CDR1 is MNHEY and CDR2 SVGEGT. This CDR3 is 14 amino acids long. CDR3 DNA sequence: TGTGCCAGCAGTTACGACTACTTATCCGAGACCCAGTACTTC. Translation gives CASSYDYLSETQYF.

V is TRBV6-5 and J is TRBJ1-3; no clear D. The germline CDR1 and CDR2 sequences are MNHEY and SVGAGI. V gave up 6 bases and J gave up 1 base, with 7 bases separating them. There are 13 residues in the CDR3. This CDR3 is CASSFESGNTIYF. CDR3 bases: TGTGCCAGCAGCTTTGAGTCTGGAAACACCATATATTTT.

V gene TRBV11-3 combines with J gene TRBJ2-3, with 8 positions matching TRBD2. Per the germline V gene, CDR1 is SGHNT and CDR2 is YENEEA. The J segment lost 4 bases and the V segment lost 1 base, leaving 4 bases of the junction unmatched. The CDR3 contains 15 residues. The CDR3 sequence: CASSLGGTRADTQYF. DNA for the CDR3: TGTGCCAGCAGCTTAGGGGGGACTAGAGCAGATACGCAGTATTTT.

This clone was found once. This chain uses TRBV28 with TRBJ1-2; no firm D call. The CDR3 loop spans 15 amino acids. The V end was cut by 7 bases, the J end by 2 bases, with 17 bases between. The germline gives CDR1 MDHEN, CDR2 SYDVKM. The CDR3 bases are TGTGCCAGCACCGTAAACCGGGTTTGGAACTATGGCTACACCTTC. Its protein is CASTVNRVWNYGYTF.